These 14 T cell receptor beta chains were sequenced from one sample in a study of T cell responses to AZD1222 COVID-19 vaccine. The data were produced by immunoSEQ multiplex PCR, yet TCRdb's version contains in-frame clones alone and is incomplete. The sample yields around 100,000 clones, about 90% seen once. The sample here was peripheral blood, taken on day 0 of AZD1222 vaccination. All receptors derive from an adult in good health.

This clone was seen once. The chain is built from TRBV5-1 and TRBJ2-3; D tentatively reads TRBD1 or TRBD2 (5 bases each). This CDR3 region has 18 residues. The V and J ends lost 1 base and 3 bases respectively, with 21 bases between them. Germline V gene data show CDR1 as SGHRS and CDR2 as YFSETQ. CDR3 residues: CASSLTLASGRVTDTQYF. In DNA form, the CDR3 reads TGCGCCAGCAGCTTGACCCTGGCGAGCGGCAGGGTAACAGATACGCAGTATTTT.

This chain joins TRBV6-5 and TRBJ1-1, with D tentatively TRBD1 (6 bases). This CDR3 has 14 amino acids. V was shortened by 3 bases and J by 3 bases, with 11 bases between the two germline ends. Germline V gene sequence: CDR1 MNHEY, CDR2 SVGAGI. The DNA of the CDR3 is TGTGCCAGCAGTTATGGCCCAGGGGACACTGAAGCTTTCTTT. Translation gives CASSYGPGDTEAFF.

V usage is TRBV27 and J usage is TRBJ1-1; D might be TRBD1 (5 bases). V was cut by 4 bases and J by 7 bases, with 19 bases left in between. The CDR3 has 15 residues. CDR1 is MNHEY and CDR2 is SMNVEV in the germline V gene (reference sequence). The DNA for the CDR3 is TGTGCCAGCAGTTCCGCCACTGCCGGGGGTGGTGAAGCTTTCTTT. Amino acid sequence: CASSSATAGGGEAFF.

The J gene is TRBJ1-2, the V gene TRBV2; D is unresolved. CDR3 size: 11 residues. Deletions cut 8 bases from V and 5 bases from J, with 9 bases between. Germline V CDR1 and CDR2: SNHLY, FYNNEI. In DNA, the CDR3 is TGTGCCAGCCGGCTCGAATATGGCTACACCTTC. Translated, it gives CASRLEYGYTF. The complete variable domain, with remaining parts taken from reference TRBV2 and TRBJ1-2, reads EPEVTQTPSHQVTQMGQEVILRCVPISNHLYFYWYRQILGQKVEFLVSFYNNEISEKSEIFDDQFSVERPDGSNFTLKIRSTKLEDSAMYFCASRLEYGYTFGSGTRLTVV.

The chain employs TRBV4-2 and TRBJ2-7; no clear D. Germline lookup yields CDR1 LGHNA and CDR2 YNFKEQ. The CDR3 sequence is 12 residues long. Trimming removed 4 bases from V and 7 bases from J, with 11 bases in between. CDR3 in DNA: TGTGCCAGCAGCCTCCGCGACGGAGAGCAGTACTTC. Translation: CASSLRDGEQYF.

This clone was counted once. The gene calls are TRBV18 and TRBJ1-2; D gene ambiguous. V was cut by 1 base and J by 2 bases, with 8 bases left in between. Germline CDR1 and CDR2: KGHSH and LQKENI. CDR3 length equals 14 residues. CDR3 sequence (DNA): TGTGCCAGCTCACCACAGTCCGGGAACTATGGCTACACCTTC. Translated, it gives CASSPQSGNYGYTF.

The V gene is TRBV11-3, the J gene TRBJ1-6; D remains unclear. The CDR3 extends over 13 amino acids. The germline gives CDR1 SGHNT, CDR2 YENEEA. V lost 5 bases and J 7 bases, leaving 9 bases between the germline ends. As DNA, the CDR3 is TGTGCCAGCAGCGACGGGTGGAATTCACCCCTCCACTTT. Translation: CASSDGWNSPLHF. The full variable domain, completed using reference TRBV11-3 and TRBJ1-6, is EAGVVQSPRYKIIEKKQPVAFWCNPISGHNTLYWYLQNLGQGPELLIRYENEEAVDDSQLPKDRFSAERLKGVDSTLKIQPAELGDSAVYLCASSDGWNSPLHFGNGTRLTVT.

The chain carries TRBV29-1 and TRBJ2-1, with 11 bases that match TRBD2. This CDR3 spans 14 amino acids. The ends lost 6 bases at V and 2 bases at J; junction bases unmatched: 3. Germline CDR1 is SQVTM and CDR2 is ANQGSEA. This CDR3 reads CSVSSGGPYNEQFF. The DNA for the CDR3 is TGCAGCGTGTCTAGCGGGGGGCCCTACAATGAGCAGTTCTTC.

This chain joins TRBV5-1 and TRBJ2-1, with D possibly being TRBD2 (7 bases). The CDR3 consists of 17 residues. Trimming removed 0 bases from V and 5 bases from J, with 18 bases in between. Germline CDR1 SGHRS, CDR2 YFSETQ. This chain's CDR3 is CASSLAPGGPSNNEQFF. For the CDR3, the DNA is TGCGCCAGCAGCTTGGCCCCCGGGGGGCCGAGTAACAATGAGCAGTTCTTC.

The V and J genes are TRBV6-1 and TRBJ2-6, with TRBD1 matching over 12 bases. Germline CDR1 is MNHNS and CDR2 is SASEGT. The V and J ends lost 4 bases and 2 bases, in that order; junction bases with no gene match: 9. The CDR3 spans 19 residues. CDR3 sequence (DNA): TGTGCCAGCAGTGCAACACCCGGGACAGGGGGCGCTGGGGCCAACGTCCTGACTTTC. Its protein product is CASSATPGTGGAGANVLTF.

This clone has just one count. This chain connects TRBV27 to TRBJ1-1; D is uncertain. V lost 6 bases to trimming and J lost 0 bases, with 11 bases between them. Looked up from germline, CDR1 is MNHEY and CDR2 is SMNVEV (reference sequence). CDR3 length equals 14 residues. The CDR3 is CASRYDTVNTEAFF. The CDR3 DNA reads as TGTGCCAGCAGATACGACACTGTGAACACTGAAGCTTTCTTT.

The chain is built from TRBV6-1 and TRBJ1-5, with TRBD1 matching over 8 bases. The CDR3 sequence is 15 residues long. Germline V gives CDR1 MNHNS, CDR2 SASEGT. After removal of 1 base from V and 6 bases from J, the junction contained 5 bases not matched to a gene. The CDR3 region is CASSEGDRGGQPQHF. CDR3 bases: TGTGCCAGCAGTGAAGGAGACAGGGGAGGTCAGCCCCAGCATTTT.

The J gene is TRBJ1-4, the V gene TRBV4-1; 8 bases agree with TRBD1. Germline loops: CDR1 MGHRA, CDR2 YSYEKL. Unmatched junction bases numbered 9, after V lost 4 bases and J lost 8 bases. The CDR3 consists of 15 residues. CDR3 bases: TGCGCCAGCAGCCGTCAGACAGGGGCGGGCGAAAAACTGTTTTTT. It specifies CASSRQTGAGEKLFF.

The V call is TRBV5-1, the J call TRBJ1-1; possibly TRBD1 for D (6 bases). This CDR3 comprises 13 residues. The germline V and J ends were trimmed by 0 bases and 4 bases, with 7 bases remaining between them. Germline V gene lookup returns CDR1 SGHRS and CDR2 YFSETQ. The CDR3 loop reads CASSLDRATEAFF. As DNA, the CDR3 is TGCGCCAGCAGCTTGGACAGGGCCACTGAAGCTTTCTTT. The full variable domain, in which reference TRBV5-1 and TRBJ1-1 provide the parts outside the CDR3, is KAGVTQTPRYLIKTRGQQVTLSCSPISGHRSVSWYQQTPGQGLQFLFEYFSETQRNKGNFPGRFSGRQFSNSRSEMNVSTLELGDSALYLCASSLDRATEAFFGQGTRLTVV.